The T cell receptor beta chain under discussion was sequenced for a study of shared clonotypes between healthy human individuals. Points from the study as a whole: The sharing of about 5% of naive CD4 clonotypes was seen across a handful of donors. Relative to clonotypes present in all four donors, those not shared had lower generation probabilities.

Of note for this clone: Antigen specificity is unknown.

Several immunoSEQ plates held equal portions of the genomic DNA taken from each subset. As handled by the study authors: Owing to the provision of junction-only sequences devoid of quality scores by immunoSEQ, filtering differed. Some clones are missing from TCRdb's copy, which holds only in-frame ones; the method was immunoSEQ multiplex PCR. V, J and clone size are those of that table, while D and trimming were read from the DNA. The table includes some 1 million clones, around four fifths detected once. Germline V gene data show CDR1 as SGHRS and CDR2 as YFSETQ. V lost 1 base and J lost 11; bases outside the gene matches: 7. This CDR3 contains 14 residues.

The sample was memory CD4+ T cells sorted from blood. Specified subset: CD45RA-negative fraction. This chain uses TRBV5-1 with TRBJ1-2, with TRBD1 matching 11 bases. This receptor was identified in a man between 18 and 35 years old in good health. The DNA of the CDR3 is TGCGCCAGCAGCTTGACGGGACAGGGGGGATCGTACACCTTC. Translated: CASSLTGQGGSYTF.